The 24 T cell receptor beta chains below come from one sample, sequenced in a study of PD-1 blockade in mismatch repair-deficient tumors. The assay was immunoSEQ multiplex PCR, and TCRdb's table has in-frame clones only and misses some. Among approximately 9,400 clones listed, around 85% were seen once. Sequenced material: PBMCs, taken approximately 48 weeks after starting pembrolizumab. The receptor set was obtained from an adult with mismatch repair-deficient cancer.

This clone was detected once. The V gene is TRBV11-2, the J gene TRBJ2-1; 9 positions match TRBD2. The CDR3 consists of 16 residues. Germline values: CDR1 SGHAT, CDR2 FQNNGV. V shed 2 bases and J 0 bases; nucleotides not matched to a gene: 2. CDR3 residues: CASSLSGGSSYNEQFF. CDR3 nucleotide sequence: TGTGCCAGCAGCTTAAGCGGGGGGAGCTCCTACAATGAGCAGTTCTTC.

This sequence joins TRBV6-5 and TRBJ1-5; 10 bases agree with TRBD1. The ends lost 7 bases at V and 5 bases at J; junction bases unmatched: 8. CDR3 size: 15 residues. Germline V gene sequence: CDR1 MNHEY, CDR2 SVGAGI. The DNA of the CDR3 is TGTGCCAGCAAATTGTCCGGGACAGGGGATCAGCCCCAGCATTTT. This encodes CASKLSGTGDQPQHF.

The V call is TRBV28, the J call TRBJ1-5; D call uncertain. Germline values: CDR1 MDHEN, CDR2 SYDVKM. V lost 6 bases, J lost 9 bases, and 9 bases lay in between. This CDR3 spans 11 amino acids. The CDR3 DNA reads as TGTGCCAGCAGATCTACGAGGCCCCAGCATTTT. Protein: CASRSTRPQHF.

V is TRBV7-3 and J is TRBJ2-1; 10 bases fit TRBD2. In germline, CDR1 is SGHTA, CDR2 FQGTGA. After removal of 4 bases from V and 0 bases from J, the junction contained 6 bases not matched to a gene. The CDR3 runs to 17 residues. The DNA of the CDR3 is TGTGCCAGCAGCTGGAGCGGGAGGGTTGACTCCTACAATGAGCAGTTCTTC. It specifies CASSWSGRVDSYNEQFF.

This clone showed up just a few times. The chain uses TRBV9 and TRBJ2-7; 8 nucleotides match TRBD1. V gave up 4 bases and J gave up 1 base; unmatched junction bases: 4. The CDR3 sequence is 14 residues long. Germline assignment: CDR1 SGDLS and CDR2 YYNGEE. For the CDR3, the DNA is TGTGCCAGCAGCCCCTGGACAGGGTCCTACGAGCAGTACTTC. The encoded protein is CASSPWTGSYEQYF.

DNA for the CDR3: TGTGCCAGCACCAGGGGAGCGGGAAGGGGAGATACGCAGTATTTT. Its protein product is CASTRGAGRGDTQYF. This rearrangement joins TRBV6-5 to TRBJ2-3, with a tentative D call TRBD2 (7 bases). CDR3 size: 15 residues. CDR1 is MNHEY, CDR2 SVGAGI, per germline. Trimming removed 7 bases from V and 5 bases from J, with 19 bases in between.

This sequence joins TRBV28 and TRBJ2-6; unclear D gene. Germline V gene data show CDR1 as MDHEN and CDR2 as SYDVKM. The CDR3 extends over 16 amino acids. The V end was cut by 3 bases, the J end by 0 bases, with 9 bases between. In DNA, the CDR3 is TGTGCCAGCAGTTTTATCAGAAGCTCTGGGGCCAACGTCCTGACTTTC. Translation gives CASSFIRSSGANVLTF.

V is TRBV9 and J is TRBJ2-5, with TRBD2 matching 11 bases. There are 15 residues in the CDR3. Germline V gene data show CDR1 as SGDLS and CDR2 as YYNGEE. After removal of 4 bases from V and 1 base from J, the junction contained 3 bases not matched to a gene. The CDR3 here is CASSLSGGGQETQYF. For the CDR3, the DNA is TGTGCCAGCAGCCTTAGCGGGGGGGGCCAAGAGACCCAGTACTTC.

The DNA for the CDR3 is TGTGCCAGCAGCTTATCCGGGACAGGGGGTATTATGGAGCAGTTCTTC. It encodes CASSLSGTGGIMEQFF. The rearrangement joins TRBV7-9 to TRBJ2-1, with 11 bases identical to TRBD1. Per the germline V gene, CDR1 is SEHNR and CDR2 is FQNEAQ (reference sequence). The junction had 10 bases not matched to a gene; V was cut back by 2 bases and J by 10 bases. This CDR3 spans 16 amino acids.

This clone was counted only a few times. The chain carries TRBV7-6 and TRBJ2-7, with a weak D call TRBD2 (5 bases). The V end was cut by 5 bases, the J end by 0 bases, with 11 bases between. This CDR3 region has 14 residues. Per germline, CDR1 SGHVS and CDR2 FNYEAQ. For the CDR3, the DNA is TGTGCCAGCAGCCTGGACTGGAGCTCCTACGAGCAGTACTTC. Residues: CASSLDWSSYEQYF.

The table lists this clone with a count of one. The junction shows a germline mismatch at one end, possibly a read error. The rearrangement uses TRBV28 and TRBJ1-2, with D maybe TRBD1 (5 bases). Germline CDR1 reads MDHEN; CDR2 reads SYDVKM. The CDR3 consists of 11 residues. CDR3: CGSGQNYDYTF. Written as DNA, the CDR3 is TGTGGGTCCGGACAAAACTATGACTACACCTTC.

CDR3 nucleotide sequence: TGTGCCAGCAGTTCAGGAGGAAGGAGCGTCCTGACTTTC. Protein sequence: CASSSGGRSVLTF. The V call is TRBV6-6, the J call TRBJ2-6; D perhaps matches TRBD2 (5 bases). Per the germline V gene, CDR1 is MNHNY and CDR2 is SVGAGI (reference sequence). Trimming left V 4 bases short and J 12 bases short, with 13 bases between. The CDR3 spans 13 residues.

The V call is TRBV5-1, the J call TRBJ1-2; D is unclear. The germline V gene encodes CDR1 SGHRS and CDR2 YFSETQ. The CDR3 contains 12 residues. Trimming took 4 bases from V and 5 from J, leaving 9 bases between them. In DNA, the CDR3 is TGCGCCAGCAGCAGTGAGAAGTATGGCTACACCTTC. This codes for CASSSEKYGYTF.

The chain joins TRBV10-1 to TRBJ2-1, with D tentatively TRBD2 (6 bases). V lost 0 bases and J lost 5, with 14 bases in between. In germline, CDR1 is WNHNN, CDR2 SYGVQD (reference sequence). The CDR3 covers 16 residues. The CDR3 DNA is TGCGCCAGCAGTGAGTCTCGCGGGGTGAGGAACAATGAGCAGTTCTTC. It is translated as CASSESRGVRNNEQFF.

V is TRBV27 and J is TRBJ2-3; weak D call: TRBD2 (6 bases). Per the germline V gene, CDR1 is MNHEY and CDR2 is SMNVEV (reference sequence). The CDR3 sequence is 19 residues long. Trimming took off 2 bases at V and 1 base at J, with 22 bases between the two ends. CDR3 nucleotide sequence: TGTGCCAGCAGTTTACCGACTAGTATCCCCACTTTGGGCACAGATACGCAGTATTTT. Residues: CASSLPTSIPTLGTDTQYF.

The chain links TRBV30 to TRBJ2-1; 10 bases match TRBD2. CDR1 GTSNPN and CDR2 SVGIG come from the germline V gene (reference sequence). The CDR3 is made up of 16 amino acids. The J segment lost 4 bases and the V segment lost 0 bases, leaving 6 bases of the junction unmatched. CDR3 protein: CAWSVRTSGVYNEQFF. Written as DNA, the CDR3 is TGTGCCTGGAGTGTACGGACTAGCGGAGTATACAATGAGCAGTTCTTC.

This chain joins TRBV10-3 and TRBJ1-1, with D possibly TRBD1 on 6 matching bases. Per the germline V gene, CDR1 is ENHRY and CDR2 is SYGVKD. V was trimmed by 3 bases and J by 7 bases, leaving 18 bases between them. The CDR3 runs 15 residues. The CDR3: CAISDNPGQKGEAFF. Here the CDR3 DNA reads TGTGCCATCAGTGACAATCCAGGACAGAAGGGTGAAGCTTTCTTT.

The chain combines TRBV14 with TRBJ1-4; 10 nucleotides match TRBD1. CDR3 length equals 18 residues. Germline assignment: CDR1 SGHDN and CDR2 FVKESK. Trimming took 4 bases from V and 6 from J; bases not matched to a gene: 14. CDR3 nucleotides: TGTGCCAGCAGCCCGCCCCGAACCGGGACAGGGGATCATGAAAAACTGTTTTTT. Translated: CASSPPRTGTGDHEKLFF.

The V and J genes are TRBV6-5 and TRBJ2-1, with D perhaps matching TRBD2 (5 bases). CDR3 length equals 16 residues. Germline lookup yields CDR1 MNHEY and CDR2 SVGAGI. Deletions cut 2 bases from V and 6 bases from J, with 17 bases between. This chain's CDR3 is CASSYEGLGVANEQFF. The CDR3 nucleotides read TGTGCCAGCAGTTACGAGGGCCTCGGGGTAGCCAATGAGCAGTTCTTC.

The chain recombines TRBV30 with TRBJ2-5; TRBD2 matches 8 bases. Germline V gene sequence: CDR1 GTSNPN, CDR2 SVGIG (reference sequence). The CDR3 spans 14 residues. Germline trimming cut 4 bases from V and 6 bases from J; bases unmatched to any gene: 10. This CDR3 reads CAWTTTGTRQTQYF. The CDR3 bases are TGTGCCTGGACAACAACCGGGACTAGGCAGACCCAGTACTTC. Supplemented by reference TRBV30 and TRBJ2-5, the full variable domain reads SQTIHQWPATLVQPVGSPLSLECTVEGTSNPNLYWYRQAAGRGLQLLFYSVGIGQISSEVPQNLSASRPQDRQFILSSKKLLLSDSGFYLCAWTTTGTRQTQYFGPGTRLLVL.

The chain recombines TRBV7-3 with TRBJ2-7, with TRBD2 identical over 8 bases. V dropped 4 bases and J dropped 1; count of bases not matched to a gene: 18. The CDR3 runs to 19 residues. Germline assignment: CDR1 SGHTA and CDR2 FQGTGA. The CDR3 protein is CASSSRGSGISLGSYEQYF. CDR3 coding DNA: TGTGCCAGCAGCTCCCGTGGTAGCGGGATAAGTCTAGGGTCCTACGAGCAGTACTTC. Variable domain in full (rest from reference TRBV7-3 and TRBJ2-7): GAGVSQTPSNKVTEKGKYVELRCDPISGHTALYWYRQSLGQGPEFLIYFQGTGAADDSGLPNDRFFAVRPEGSVSTLKIQRTERGDSAVYLCASSSRGSGISLGSYEQYFGPGTRLTVT.

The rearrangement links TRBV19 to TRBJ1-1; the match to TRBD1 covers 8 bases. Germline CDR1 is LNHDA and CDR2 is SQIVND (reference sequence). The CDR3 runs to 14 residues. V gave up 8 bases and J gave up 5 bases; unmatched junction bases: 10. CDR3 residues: CASSWTGKRTEAFF. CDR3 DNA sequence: TGTGCCAGTTCCTGGACAGGGAAAAGAACTGAAGCTTTCTTT. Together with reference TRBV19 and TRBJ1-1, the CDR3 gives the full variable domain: DGGITQSPKYLFRKEGQNVTLSCEQNLNHDAMYWYRQDPGQGLRLIYYSQIVNDFQKGDIAEGYSVSREKKESFPLTVTSAQKNPTAFYLCASSWTGKRTEAFFGQGTRLTVV.

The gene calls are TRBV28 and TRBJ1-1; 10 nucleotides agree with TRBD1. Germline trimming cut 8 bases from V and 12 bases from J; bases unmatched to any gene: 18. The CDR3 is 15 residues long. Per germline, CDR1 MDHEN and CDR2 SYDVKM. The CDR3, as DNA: TGTGCCAGCTCGGCCGCCGGGGGACAGGGGAGATTAACTTTCTTT. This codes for CASSAAGGQGRLTFF.

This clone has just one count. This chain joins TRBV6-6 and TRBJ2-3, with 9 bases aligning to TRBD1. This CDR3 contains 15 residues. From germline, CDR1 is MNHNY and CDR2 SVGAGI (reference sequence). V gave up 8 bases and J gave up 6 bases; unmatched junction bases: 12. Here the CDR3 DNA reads TGTGCCAGCCCCCCCGGGACAGGGAGTTTCGATACGCAGTATTTT. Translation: CASPPGTGSFDTQYF.